This T cell receptor beta chain is from a study of T cells in Graves' hyperthyroidism and ophthalmopathy. Study-wide findings and caveats: It was a median around seven months before onset that the model predicted ophthalmopathy.

Using RNA transcripts as the source, TCR beta CDR3 regions were amplified. TCR CDR3 underwent first-round RT-PCR with the HTBI primer set. A single record per CDR3 protein comes from TCRdb applying MiXCR to the multiplex PCR reads. This table has about 350,000 distinct CDR3 sequences, about 18% appearing once. On this clonotype itself: No antigen is known for it.

Deletions cut 1 base from V and 0 bases from J, with 14 bases between. Germline V gene lookup returns CDR1 SGHKS and CDR2 YYEKEE (reference sequence). This CDR3 is built from 17 residues. The rearrangement joins TRBV5-5 to TRBJ1-5; D is uncertain. This sequence originates from a woman aged 25 to 39 with Graves' hyperthyroidism that later progressed to Graves' ophthalmopathy. The sequenced material came from blood. The CDR3 protein is CASSLSPAALSNQPQHF. CDR3 DNA sequence: TGTGCCAGCAGCTTGTCCCCAGCAGCGCTTAGCAATCAGCCCCAGCATTTT. The full variable domain, its missing parts supplied by reference TRBV5-5 and TRBJ1-5, is DAGVTQSPTHLIKTRGQQVTLRCSPISGHKSVSWYQQVLGQGPQFIFQYYEKEERGRGNFPDRFSARQFPNYSSELNVNALLLGDSALYLCASSLSPAALSNQPQHFGDGTRLSIL.